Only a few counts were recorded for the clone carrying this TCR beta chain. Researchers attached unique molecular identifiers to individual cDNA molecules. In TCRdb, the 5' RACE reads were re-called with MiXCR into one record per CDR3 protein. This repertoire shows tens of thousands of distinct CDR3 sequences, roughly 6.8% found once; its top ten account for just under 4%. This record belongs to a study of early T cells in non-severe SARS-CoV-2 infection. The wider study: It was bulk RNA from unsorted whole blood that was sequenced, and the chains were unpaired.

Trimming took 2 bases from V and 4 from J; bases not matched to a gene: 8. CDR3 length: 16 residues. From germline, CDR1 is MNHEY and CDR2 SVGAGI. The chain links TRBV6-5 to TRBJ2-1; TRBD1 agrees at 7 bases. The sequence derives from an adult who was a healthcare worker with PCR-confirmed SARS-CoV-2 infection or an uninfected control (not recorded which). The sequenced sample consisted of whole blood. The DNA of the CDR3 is TGTGCCAGCAGTTACACCACAGGGGCAGGATACAATGAGCAGTTCTTC. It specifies CASSYTTGAGYNEQFF.